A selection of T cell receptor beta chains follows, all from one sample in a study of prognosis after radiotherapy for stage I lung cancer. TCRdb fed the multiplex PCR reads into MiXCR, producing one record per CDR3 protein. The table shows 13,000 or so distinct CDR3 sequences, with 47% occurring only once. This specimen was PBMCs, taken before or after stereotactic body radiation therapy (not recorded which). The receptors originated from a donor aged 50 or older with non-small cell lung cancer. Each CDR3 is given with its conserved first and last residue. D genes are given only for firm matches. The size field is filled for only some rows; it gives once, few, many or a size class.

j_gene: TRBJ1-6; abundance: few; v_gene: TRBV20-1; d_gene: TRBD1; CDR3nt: TGCAGTGCTAGGGACAGGGAATTGTATAATTCACCCCTCCACTTT; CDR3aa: CSARDRELYNSPLHF
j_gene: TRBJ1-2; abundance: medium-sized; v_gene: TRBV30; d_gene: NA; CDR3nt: TGTGCCTGGAGTGTACTGGGGTGGCGGGGCTACACCTTC; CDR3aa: CAWSVLGWRGYTF
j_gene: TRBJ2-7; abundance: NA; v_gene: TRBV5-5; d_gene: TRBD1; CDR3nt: TGTGCCAGCAGCCCCGAAGAGGACAGGGGCTGGACCTACGAGCAGTACTTC; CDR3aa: CASSPEEDRGWTYEQYF
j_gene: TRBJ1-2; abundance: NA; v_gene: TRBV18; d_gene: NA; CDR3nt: TGTGCCAGCTCACCTACCTCAGAAGCAGGCTACACCTTC; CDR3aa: CASSPTSEAGYTF
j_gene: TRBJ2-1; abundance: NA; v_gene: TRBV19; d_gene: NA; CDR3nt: TGTGCCAGTAGTATCGGAGGGACCGGGTGGGGGCAGTTCTTC; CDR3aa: CASSIGGTGWGQFF
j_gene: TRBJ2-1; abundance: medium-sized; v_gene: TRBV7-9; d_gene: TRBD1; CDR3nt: TGTGCCAGCAGCTTAGCAATGGACAGGGGATACTACAATGAGCAGTTCTTC; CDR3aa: CASSLAMDRGYYNEQFF
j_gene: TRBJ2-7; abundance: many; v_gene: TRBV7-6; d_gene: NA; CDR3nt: TGTGCCAGCAGCCTACACCAGGGGGGGGGGCAGGGCGAGCAGTACTTC; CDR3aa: CASSLHQGGGQGEQYF
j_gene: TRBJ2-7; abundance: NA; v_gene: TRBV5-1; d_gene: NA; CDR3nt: TGCGCCAGCAGGTTATCAGGGAACGAGCAGTACTTC; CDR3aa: CASRLSGNEQYF
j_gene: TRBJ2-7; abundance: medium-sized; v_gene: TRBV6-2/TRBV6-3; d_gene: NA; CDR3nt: TGTGCCAGCAGTTACTCGAATAGGAAGGGCGAGCAGTACTTC; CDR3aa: CASSYSNRKGEQYF
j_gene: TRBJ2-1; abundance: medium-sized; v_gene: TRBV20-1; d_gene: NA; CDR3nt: TGCAGTGCTAACCCCCAACTAGATGAGCAGTTCTTC; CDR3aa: CSANPQLDEQFF
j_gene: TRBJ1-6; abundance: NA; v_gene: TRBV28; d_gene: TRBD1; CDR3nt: TGCGCCACCTCGGGAGACAGGGGATTCTACTATAATTCACCCCTCGACTTT; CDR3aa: CATSGDRGFYYNSPLDF
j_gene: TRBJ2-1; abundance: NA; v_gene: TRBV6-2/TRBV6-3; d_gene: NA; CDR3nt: TGTGCCAGCAGTGAATTGTGGGCGACCCCCTACAATGAGCAGTTCTTC; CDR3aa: CASSELWATPYNEQFF
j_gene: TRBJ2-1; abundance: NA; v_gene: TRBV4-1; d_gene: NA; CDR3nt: TGCGCCAGCAGCCAAACCACCCGCCAAGCGGAAAAATGCAATGAGCAGTTCTTC; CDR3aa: CASSQTTRQAEKCNEQFF